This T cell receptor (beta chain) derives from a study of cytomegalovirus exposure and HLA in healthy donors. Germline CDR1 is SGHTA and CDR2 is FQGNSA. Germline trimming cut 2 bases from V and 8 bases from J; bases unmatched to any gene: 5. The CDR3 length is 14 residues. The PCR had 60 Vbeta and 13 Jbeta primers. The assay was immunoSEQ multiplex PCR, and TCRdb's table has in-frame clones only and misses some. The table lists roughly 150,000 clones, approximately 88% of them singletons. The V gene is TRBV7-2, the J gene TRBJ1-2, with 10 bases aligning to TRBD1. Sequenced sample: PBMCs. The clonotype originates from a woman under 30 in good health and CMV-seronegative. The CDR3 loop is CASSLLGQGVGYTF. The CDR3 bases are TGTGCCAGCAGCTTACTTGGACAGGGGGTAGGCTACACCTTC.